The clone carrying this T cell receptor beta chain was seen repeatedly, ten times or more. The antigen is unknown. This sample was included in a study of T cells in Graves' hyperthyroidism and ophthalmopathy. The study, taken as a whole, reports: Most clonotypes expanded in thyroid above 0.001 were likewise present in blood. Stable hyperthyroidism and ophthalmopathy were separated using 13 V-J signatures. Before onset, by a median of around six months, the model predicted ophthalmopathy.

Researchers amplified the TCR beta CDR3 regions from RNA transcripts. HTBI primers drove first-round RT-PCR of the TCR CDR3. Each CDR3 protein is one row after TCRdb ran MiXCR on the multiplex PCR reads. This table holds hundreds of thousands of distinct CDR3 sequences, around 15% found once. The sequence was collected from a woman younger than 35 with Graves' hyperthyroidism. The source material was blood.

In DNA, the CDR3 is TGCAGTGCAACGGGGACTAGCACAGATACGCAGTATTTT. It specifies CSATGTSTDTQYF. This sequence joins TRBV20-1 and TRBJ2-3, with a possible D match to TRBD2 (6 bases). CDR1 and CDR2 from the germline V gene are DFQATT and SNEGSKA (reference sequence). CDR3 size: 13 residues. V lost 6 bases and J 0 bases, leaving 10 bases between the germline ends.